This entry lists 30 T cell receptor beta chains sequenced from one sample in a study of T cell responses to AZD1222 COVID-19 vaccine (dated by TCRdb to about 2021). The sample's time point label, decoded: baseline before first vaccination. Library construction relied on the immunoSEQ multiplex PCR assay. This is the immuneACCESS table as TCRdb keeps it, with only in-frame sequences that have V and J called. A part of the clones is gone; compared with another copy, unresolved V genes explain less than half, and the rest is unexplained. This sample is represented by more than 110,000 clones; 80% to 95% of them were singletons. Together, the top ten hold roughly 5.1% of the sample. The sample in question was peripheral blood, obtained on day 0 of AZD1222 vaccination. The source is an adult in good health.

The CDR3 is CASSRRGRETEAFF. The CDR3 region has the DNA TGTGCCAGCAGCCGTCGAGGCAGGGAGACTGAAGCTTTCTTT. The J gene is TRBJ1-1, the V gene TRBV5-6; maybe TRBD1 (5 bases). This CDR3 region has 14 residues. V was trimmed by 4 bases and J by 5 bases, leaving 15 bases between them. CDR1 is SGHDT and CDR2 is YYEEEE in the germline V gene.

The table lists this clone with a count of one. The rearrangement links TRBV6-5 to TRBJ2-2, with D possibly TRBD1 on 5 matching bases. Germline V gives CDR1 MNHEY, CDR2 SVGAGI. V gave up 7 bases and J gave up 6 bases, with 12 bases separating them. The length of the CDR3 is 13 residues. CDR3 sequence (DNA): TGTGCCAGCAAACGCAGGGAATCCGGGGAGCTGTTTTTT. Translated: CASKRRESGELFF.

The rearrangement links TRBV15 to TRBJ1-1; D perhaps matches TRBD1 (5 bases). V was cut by 5 bases and J by 0 bases, with 10 bases left in between. The CDR3 extends over 14 amino acids. Germline loops: CDR1 LNHNV, CDR2 YYDKDF (reference sequence). Here the CDR3 DNA reads TGTGCCACCAGCGGTCAGGGCGTGAACACTGAAGCTTTCTTT. This sequence encodes CATSGQGVNTEAFF. The complete variable domain, with remaining parts taken from reference TRBV15 and TRBJ1-1, reads DAMVIQNPRYQVTQFGKPVTLSCSQTLNHNVMYWYQQKSSQAPKLLFHYYDKDFNNEADTPDNFQSRRPNTSFCFLDIRSPGLGDTAMYLCATSGQGVNTEAFFGQGTRLTVV.

This sequence joins TRBV11-1 and TRBJ2-7, with a weak D call TRBD2 (6 bases). Germline lookup yields CDR1 SGHAT and CDR2 FQDESV (reference sequence). There are 13 residues in the CDR3. V lost 4 bases and J 1 base, leaving 8 bases between the germline ends. Here the CDR3 reads CASSYGRSYEQYF. CDR3 nucleotides: TGTGCCAGCAGCTATGGGAGGTCCTACGAGCAGTACTTC.

The chain combines TRBV5-1 with TRBJ2-7, with TRBD1 matching over 9 bases. The CDR3 length is 15 residues. The V gene's germline CDR1 is SGHRS and CDR2 YFSETQ. Trimming at V came to 2 bases and at J to 0 bases, leaving 3 bases not matched to a gene. CDR3 sequence reads: CASSFQQGASYEQYF. The CDR3 coding sequence is TGCGCCAGCAGCTTCCAACAGGGGGCCTCCTACGAGCAGTACTTC.

The chain carries TRBV18 and TRBJ1-2, with 8 bases aligning to TRBD1. The CDR3 spans 15 residues. Germline CDR1 reads KGHSH; CDR2 reads LQKENI. V was pared by 0 bases and J by 6 bases, with 6 bases of the junction left unmatched. The CDR3 spells CASSPPGRTGHGYTF. In DNA, the CDR3 is TGTGCCAGCTCACCACCGGGGCGGACAGGGCATGGCTACACCTTC.

The V and J genes are TRBV5-1 and TRBJ2-1; weak D call: TRBD2 (5 bases). This CDR3 contains 14 residues. The V end lost 4 bases, the J end lost 10 bases, and 18 bases lay between the germline ends. Germline loops: CDR1 SGHRS, CDR2 YFSETQ. CDR3 nucleotide sequence: TGCGCCAGCAGCCATCGACATGGCTCGGGGGAGCAGTTCTTC. This codes for CASSHRHGSGEQFF.

The chain recombines TRBV29-1 with TRBJ1-5; 8 bases are shared with TRBD1. The CDR3 covers 14 residues. Unmatched junction bases numbered 9, after V lost 6 bases and J lost 5 bases. CDR1 SQVTM and CDR2 ANQGSEA come from the germline V gene. The CDR3 reads CSVTGQGPDQPQHF. The CDR3 DNA is TGCAGCGTGACAGGACAGGGTCCCGATCAGCCCCAGCATTTT.

This clone occurred once. This chain joins TRBV27 and TRBJ1-1; D is unclear. V was cut by 2 bases and J by 0 bases, with 22 bases left in between. CDR3 length: 19 residues. CDR1 is MNHEY and CDR2 is SMNVEV in the germline V gene (reference sequence). CDR3 coding DNA: TGTGCCAGCAGTTTACTGCTTGTCTATGGCGGCCTCATGAACACTGAAGCTTTCTTT. The encoded protein is CASSLLLVYGGLMNTEAFF.

CDR3 sequence reads: CASSQGGTGVNSPLHF. The CDR3 DNA follows: TGTGCCAGCAGCCAGGGTGGGACAGGGGTTAATTCACCCCTCCACTTT. This chain links TRBV5-4 with TRBJ1-6, with TRBD1 identical over 10 bases. This CDR3 has 16 amino acids. Germline V gives CDR1 SGHNT, CDR2 YYREEE (reference sequence). V gave up 4 bases and J gave up 6 bases; unmatched junction bases: 7.

DNA of the CDR3: TGTGCCAGCAGTGAAGACCCTTACAATCAGCCCCAGCATTTT. It encodes CASSEDPYNQPQHF. The chain carries TRBV6-1 and TRBJ1-5; D not resolved. This CDR3 spans 14 amino acids. With 1 base removed from V and 3 bases from J, the gap between germline ends came to 7 bases. Looked up from germline, CDR1 is MNHNS and CDR2 is SASEGT.

This chain joins TRBV29-1 and TRBJ2-3; D tentatively fits TRBD1 or TRBD2 (5 bases each). Germline V lookup: CDR1 SQVTM, CDR2 ANQGSEA. The CDR3 is made up of 13 amino acids. The V gene lost 3 bases and the J gene lost 4 bases, with 11 bases spanning the gap. CDR3 amino acids: CSVEWQGADTQYF. The CDR3, as DNA: TGCAGCGTTGAGTGGCAGGGAGCAGATACGCAGTATTTT.

This chain joins TRBV1 and TRBJ2-5; TRBD1, the table's D call, lacks a check against the DNA. TRBV1 is a documented pseudogene. The length of the CDR3 is 14 residues. Written as DNA, the CDR3 is TGCACCAGCAGCTCCGGACAGGGCCAAGAGACCCAGTACTTC. It yields the protein CTSSSGQGQETQYF.

The chain combines TRBV3-1 (or the pseudogene TRBV3-2) with TRBJ2-1; 8 nucleotides match TRBD2. Trimming cost V 4 bases and J 0 bases; bases outside gene matches: 14. The germline V gene has CDR1 LGHDT and CDR2 YNNKEL (reference sequence). The CDR3 runs to 19 residues. The CDR3 loop is CASSPWASGPMSSYNEQFF. The DNA for the CDR3 is TGTGCCAGCAGCCCCTGGGCTAGCGGGCCTATGAGCTCCTACAATGAGCAGTTCTTC.

J is TRBJ1-5 and V is TRBV2; no clear D gene. The V end lost 1 base, the J end lost 3 bases, and 13 bases lay between the germline ends. In germline, CDR1 is SNHLY, CDR2 FYNNEI. This CDR3 has 16 residues. The DNA for the CDR3 is TGTGCCAGCAGTGAAGAGCCGGGGTGGAACAATCAGCCCCAGCATTTT. Protein sequence: CASSEEPGWNNQPQHF.

The gene calls are TRBV6-6 and TRBJ2-7, with D perhaps matching TRBD2 (5 bases). Per the germline V gene, CDR1 is MNHNY and CDR2 is SVGAGI (reference sequence). With 6 bases removed from V and 3 bases from J, the gap between germline ends came to 21 bases. The CDR3 consists of 16 residues. DNA for the CDR3: TGTGCCAGCAGCCTTTCGGGGATCAGGTTCGACTACGAGCAGTACTTC. This codes for CASSLSGIRFDYEQYF.

CDR3 amino acids: CASSDPTGLAGADTQYF. The CDR3 coding sequence is TGTGCCAGCAGTGACCCTACCGGACTAGCGGGAGCTGATACGCAGTATTTT. The chain links TRBV25-1 to TRBJ2-3, with 13 positions matching TRBD2. Germline V lookup: CDR1 MGHDK, CDR2 SYGVNS. V dropped 3 bases and J dropped 6; count of bases not matched to a gene: 9. The CDR3 is 17 residues long.

The J gene is TRBJ2-7, the V gene TRBV29-1; 7 nucleotides align to TRBD2. Germline CDR1 reads SQVTM; CDR2 reads ANQGSEA. Trimming at V came to 6 bases and at J to 1 base, leaving 3 bases not matched to a gene. The CDR3 contains 12 residues. The DNA of the CDR3 is TGCAGCGTGATTAGCGGGTCCTACGAGCAGTACTTC. Protein sequence: CSVISGSYEQYF.

The chain combines TRBV2 with TRBJ2-1; D is uncertain. V was clipped by 7 bases and J by 4 bases, with 8 bases between them. Germline lookup yields CDR1 SNHLY and CDR2 FYNNEI. The CDR3 is made up of 12 amino acids. DNA for the CDR3: TGTGCCAGCACCGACTTTTACAATGAGCAGTTCTTC. It translates to CASTDFYNEQFF.

The chain links TRBV7-2 to TRBJ2-7; weak D call: TRBD2 (5 bases). This CDR3 spans 15 amino acids. V lost 7 bases and J lost 2, with 18 bases in between. The germline gives CDR1 SGHTA, CDR2 FQGNSA. CDR3 DNA: TGTGCCAGCATCCTGAGCGGCTCGACCCCCTACGAGCAGTACTTC. It yields the protein CASILSGSTPYEQYF. The whole variable domain, filled in from reference TRBV7-2 and TRBJ2-7, reads GAGVSQSPSNKVTEKGKDVELRCDPISGHTALYWYRQSLGQGLEFLIYFQGNSAPDKSGLPSDRFSAERTGGSVSTLTIQRTQQEDSAVYLCASILSGSTPYEQYFGPGTRLTVT.

This rearrangement joins TRBV6-5 to TRBJ1-4; D is unresolved. Trimming took 6 bases from V and 8 from J, leaving 4 bases between them. CDR1 is MNHEY and CDR2 is SVGAGI in the germline V gene. The CDR3 is 10 amino acids. Written as DNA, the CDR3 is TGTGCCAGCAGAGACGAAAAACTGTTTTTT. Translating gives CASRDEKLFF.

The V and J genes are TRBV28 and TRBJ1-2; no clear D. V shed 3 bases and J shed 4 bases, with 15 bases lying between them. The length of the CDR3 is 15 residues. Germline V CDR1 and CDR2: MDHEN, SYDVKM. This chain's CDR3 is CASSLVAQRGYGYTF. In DNA form, the CDR3 reads TGTGCCAGCAGTTTGGTGGCACAGCGAGGCTATGGCTACACCTTC.

J is TRBJ1-3 and V is TRBV7-8, with D possibly TRBD1 on 5 matching bases. V was trimmed by 1 base and J by 4 bases, leaving 14 bases between them. CDR1 SGHVS and CDR2 FQNEAQ come from the germline V gene. The CDR3 has 16 amino acids. In DNA form, the CDR3 reads TGTGCCAGCAGCTTAGGGCAGGGAAGAGGAGGAAACACCATATATTTT. Amino acids: CASSLGQGRGGNTIYF.

This clone was found once. The genes are TRBV6-5 and TRBJ1-5; no reliable D call. Germline loops: CDR1 MNHEY, CDR2 SVGAGI. This CDR3 region has 13 residues. With 8 bases removed from V and 0 bases from J, the gap between germline ends came to 8 bases. The CDR3: CASRFNSNQPQHF. The DNA of the CDR3 is TGTGCCAGCCGTTTCAATAGCAATCAGCCCCAGCATTTT.

The rearrangement joins TRBV18 to TRBJ1-2; the D gene is possibly TRBD1 (5 bases). The length of the CDR3 is 16 residues. Per germline, CDR1 KGHSH and CDR2 LQKENI. V lost 0 bases and J lost 1, with 12 bases in between. The CDR3 DNA follows: TGTGCCAGCTCACCACCGGCTGGGGCGGATAACTATGGCTACACCTTC. It specifies CASSPPAGADNYGYTF.

J is TRBJ2-2 and V is TRBV4-1, with 11 nucleotides matching TRBD2. This CDR3 is built from 19 residues. J lost 7 bases, V lost 1 base, and 14 bases had no gene match. CDR1 and CDR2 from the germline V gene are MGHRA and YSYEKL. The CDR3 region is CASSQVWELAGASGGELFF. CDR3 bases: TGCGCCAGCAGCCAAGTCTGGGAACTAGCGGGGGCCTCGGGCGGGGAGCTGTTTTTT.

This rearrangement joins TRBV19 to TRBJ2-7; D possibly matches TRBD1 or TRBD2 (5 bases each). V shed 10 bases and J shed 0 bases, with 16 bases lying between them. Looked up from germline, CDR1 is LNHDA and CDR2 is SQIVND (reference sequence). The CDR3 totals 14 residues. CDR3 nucleotide sequence: TGTGCCACCAGGGACCACCGACACTCCTACGAGCAGTACTTC. This codes for CATRDHRHSYEQYF.

The V call is TRBV12-3 or TRBV12-4, the J call TRBJ2-2, with D hard to call. This CDR3 has 12 residues. V lost 5 bases and J 7 bases, leaving 8 bases between the germline ends. This CDR3 is CASSGTVGELFF. CDR3 nucleotide sequence: TGTGCCAGCAGTGGTACAGTCGGGGAGCTGTTTTTT.

CDR3 in amino acids: CASTTWGTGNTIYF. CDR3 coding DNA: TGTGCCAGCACCACATGGGGGACTGGAAACACCATATATTTT. The gene calls are TRBV9 and TRBJ1-3; a possible D gene is TRBD1 (5 bases). CDR1 SGDLS and CDR2 YYNGEE come from the germline V gene. The CDR3 extends over 14 amino acids. Trimming removed 6 bases at V and 2 bases at J, with 12 bases between.

V gene TRBV5-1 combines with J gene TRBJ2-7; the match to TRBD1 covers 9 bases. Germline lookup yields CDR1 SGHRS and CDR2 YFSETQ. Trimming took 5 bases from V and 5 from J; bases not matched to a gene: 11. This CDR3 has 15 residues. CDR3 coding DNA: TGCGCCAGCAGAGCCACCGGGACAGGGACCGACGAGCAGTACTTC. Its protein product is CASRATGTGTDEQYF.